The 25 T cell receptor beta chains presented below share a single source sample, sequenced in a study of T-cell memory formation after mild COVID-19. TCRdb independently ran MiXCR on the 5' RACE reads; one entry per CDR3 protein. Of more than 350,000 distinct CDR3 sequences in the sample, 20% to 25% are singletons; the top ten hold 9.5% to 15%. Sequenced material: PBMCs or a T cell subset sorted from them (not recorded which). The receptor set was obtained from an adult woman who had mild COVID-19 (a few samples of this study predate the infection). Cell type and time point are not known.

The V call is TRBV5-1, the J call TRBJ2-5; D may match TRBD1 or TRBD2 (5 bases each). The germline V and J ends were trimmed by 0 bases and 9 bases, with 21 bases remaining between them. Germline values: CDR1 SGHRS, CDR2 YFSETQ. The CDR3 has 16 amino acids. As DNA, the CDR3 is TGCGCCAGCAGCTTGGTGCAGGGTCATGAGCTGGGGGCCCAGTACTTC. It yields the protein CASSLVQGHELGAQYF.

This rearrangement joins TRBV5-1 to TRBJ1-1, with D uncertain. The length of the CDR3 is 13 residues. V gave up 6 bases and J gave up 1 base, with 10 bases separating them. The germline gives CDR1 SGHRS, CDR2 YFSETQ. CDR3 region: CASKKVANTEAFF. In DNA form, the CDR3 reads TGCGCCAGCAAAAAAGTGGCGAACACTGAAGCTTTCTTT.

The sample holds many counts of this clonotype. The J gene is TRBJ2-7, the V gene TRBV29-1, with 7 bases lining up with TRBD1. From germline, CDR1 is SQVTM and CDR2 ANQGSEA. V trimming: 3 bases; J trimming: 5 bases; junction bases outside the gene matches: 4. The CDR3 totals 12 residues. The CDR3: CSVEGQGDEQYF. The DNA for the CDR3 is TGCAGCGTTGAGGGCCAGGGGGACGAGCAGTACTTC.

The chain couples TRBV3-1 to TRBJ2-1, with 16 bases matching TRBD2. The germline V gene has CDR1 LGHDT and CDR2 YNNKEL (reference sequence). J gave up 9 bases and V 4 bases, and 12 bases lay outside the gene matches. This CDR3 comprises 18 residues. The CDR3 DNA is TGTGCCAGCAGCCGGACCGGGACTAGCGGGAGGGCCCTCCCTGAGCAGTTCTTC. Its translation: CASSRTGTSGRALPEQFF.

This clonotype has a handful of counts. The chain links TRBV2 to TRBJ1-6; a weak D match, TRBD1 (6 bases). Germline V gene lookup returns CDR1 SNHLY and CDR2 FYNNEI. The CDR3 spans 17 residues. The germline V and J ends were trimmed by 5 bases and 12 bases, with 26 bases remaining between them. CDR3 nucleotides: TGTGCCAGCAGTCCCGGAGGGTGGGGGACACCAGGAAGACCCCTCCACTTT. It codes for CASSPGGWGTPGRPLHF.

At least ten counts were recorded for this clonotype. The chain uses TRBV3-1 and TRBJ2-7; 12 nucleotides line up with TRBD2. In germline, CDR1 is LGHDT, CDR2 YNNKEL (reference sequence). The CDR3 consists of 15 residues. The junction had 7 bases not matched to a gene; V was cut back by 4 bases and J by 6 bases. The chain's CDR3 is CASSPRTSGVGEQYF. The CDR3 DNA reads TGTGCCAGCAGCCCCCGGACTAGCGGGGTCGGCGAGCAGTACTTC.

This chain uses TRBV11-2 with TRBJ2-2; 10 bases are a match to TRBD1. Germline V gene sequence: CDR1 SGHAT, CDR2 FQNNGV. The CDR3 spans 16 residues. The junction had 6 bases not matched to a gene; V was cut back by 1 base and J by 7 bases. CDR3 sequence reads: CASSLGRQGAHGELFF. The CDR3 DNA reads TGTGCCAGCAGCTTAGGTCGACAGGGGGCTCACGGGGAGCTGTTTTTT.

This clonotype was seen only a few times. The chain joins TRBV29-1 to TRBJ1-4, with D perhaps TRBD1 (6 bases). The CDR3 has 13 residues. Germline CDR1 is SQVTM and CDR2 is ANQGSEA. The ends were cut back, 6 bases at V and 7 bases at J, with 15 bases in the middle. Here the CDR3 reads CSVKGGIGEKLFF. The CDR3 region has the DNA TGCAGCGTCAAAGGGGGGATTGGTGAAAAACTGTTTTTT.

This chain joins TRBV3-1 and TRBJ1-1; 11 nucleotides line up with TRBD1. After removal of 4 bases from V and 3 bases from J, the junction contained 10 bases not matched to a gene. Germline CDR1 is LGHDT and CDR2 is YNNKEL (reference sequence). The CDR3 is made up of 17 amino acids. In nucleotides, the CDR3 is TGTGCCAGCAGCCTAGGACAGGGGGCCATTTCGTACACTGAAGCTTTCTTT. Protein sequence: CASSLGQGAISYTEAFF.

The chain combines TRBV9 with TRBJ2-7; no definite D call. The CDR3 extends over 13 amino acids. V lost 1 base, J lost 5 bases, and 10 bases lay in between. Looked up from germline, CDR1 is SGDLS and CDR2 is YYNGEE. For the CDR3, the DNA is TGTGCCAGCAGCGTAAGATCCCGAGACGAGCAGTACTTC. This encodes CASSVRSRDEQYF.

Written as DNA, the CDR3 is TGTGCCAGCAGTTTGGCAGCTGAGCCGGGGACCCAGTACTTC. Amino acid sequence: CASSLAAEPGTQYF. The rearrangement joins TRBV12-3 or TRBV12-4 to TRBJ2-5; D uncertain. CDR3 length: 14 residues. V was cut by 3 bases and J by 7 bases, with 15 bases left in between.

The gene calls are TRBV20-1 and TRBJ2-7; D is perhaps TRBD1 or TRBD2 (6 bases each). The CDR3 is 16 amino acids. V gave up 5 bases and J gave up 4 bases, with 24 bases separating them. Germline lookup yields CDR1 DFQATT and CDR2 SNEGSKA (reference sequence). The CDR3 bases are TGCAGTGCTGGAATGAGACGGGGGCCTGTGGGGTACGAGCAGTACTTC. It encodes CSAGMRRGPVGYEQYF.

The rearrangement links TRBV19 to TRBJ2-1; 9 nucleotides line up with TRBD2. The CDR3 has 16 residues. Per the germline V gene, CDR1 is LNHDA and CDR2 is SQIVND (reference sequence). V trimming: 5 bases; J trimming: 0 bases; junction bases outside the gene matches: 5. The CDR3 nucleotides read TGTGCCAGTAGTGTCGGACTAGCGACCTCCTACAATGAGCAGTTCTTC. It encodes CASSVGLATSYNEQFF.

This clonotype was counted ten times or more. The rearrangement joins TRBV20-1 to TRBJ2-1; 15 bases are shared with TRBD2. The germline gives CDR1 DFQATT, CDR2 SNEGSKA (reference sequence). The CDR3 has 19 amino acids. After removal of 3 bases from V and 6 bases from J, the junction contained 15 bases not matched to a gene. The CDR3 DNA is TGCAGTGCTAGTACCCCTCCCGGGACTAGCGGGAGGAAGTTCAATGAGCAGTTCTTC. Protein product: CSASTPPGTSGRKFNEQFF.

The chain has TRBV12-3 or TRBV12-4 and TRBJ2-3, with D hard to call. The germline V and J ends were trimmed by 6 bases and 0 bases, with 16 bases remaining between them. The CDR3 is 16 amino acids. CDR3 sequence reads: CASSAPSGPSTDTQYF. CDR3 DNA sequence: TGTGCCAGCAGCGCCCCGTCAGGTCCCAGCACAGATACGCAGTATTTT.

The rearrangement uses TRBV14 and TRBJ2-1; D may match TRBD1 or TRBD2 (5 bases each). Trimming cost V 3 bases and J 10 bases, with 22 bases left between them. The CDR3 is made up of 16 amino acids. Germline assignment: CDR1 SGHDN and CDR2 FVKESK. The CDR3 DNA is TGTGCCAGCAGCCACAACGACCGGGGCCTCAACAGCGAGCAGTTCTTC. It encodes CASSHNDRGLNSEQFF.

This clonotype was counted many times. The rearrangement links TRBV7-8 to TRBJ2-1; 15 bases map to TRBD2. V trimming: 0 bases; J trimming: 8 bases; junction bases outside the gene matches: 8. Germline V gene data show CDR1 as SGHVS and CDR2 as FQNEAQ. The CDR3 runs to 18 residues. The CDR3 loop is CASSLAHRTSGRVHEQFF. The CDR3 nucleotides are TGTGCCAGCAGCTTAGCGCATCGGACTAGCGGGAGGGTGCATGAGCAGTTCTTC.

The chain employs TRBV6-5 and TRBJ2-7; D gene uncertain. CDR3 length: 11 residues. With 2 bases removed from V and 8 bases from J, the gap between germline ends came to 7 bases. The V gene's germline CDR1 is MNHEY and CDR2 SVGAGI. CDR3 coding DNA: TGTGCCAGCAGTTACCGACATAAGCAGTACTTC. This gives the protein CASSYRHKQYF.

This clonotype came up a few times. The chain is built from TRBV7-8 and TRBJ2-7; 13 nucleotides line up with TRBD2. The CDR3 contains 16 residues. V was pared by 1 base and J by 2 bases, with 2 bases of the junction left unmatched. From germline, CDR1 is SGHVS and CDR2 FQNEAQ. The CDR3 loop reads CASSLGTSGGAYEQYF. CDR3 DNA: TGTGCCAGCAGCTTAGGCACTAGCGGGGGGGCCTACGAGCAGTACTTC.

This sequence joins TRBV4-2 and TRBJ2-7; D perhaps matches TRBD1 (6 bases). This CDR3 has 13 amino acids. CDR1 is LGHNA, CDR2 YNFKEQ, per germline. V was shortened by 7 bases and J by 2 bases, with 12 bases between the two germline ends. This CDR3 reads CASTGAGAYEQYF. Here the CDR3 DNA reads TGTGCCAGCACCGGGGCAGGGGCCTACGAGCAGTACTTC.

The table lists this clonotype with a few counts. The V and J genes are TRBV3-1 and TRBJ2-7; D is perhaps TRBD2 (5 bases). Trimming took off 3 bases at V and 3 bases at J, with 9 bases between the two ends. Germline loops: CDR1 LGHDT, CDR2 YNNKEL (reference sequence). The CDR3 consists of 13 residues. CDR3 in amino acids: CASSQEDHYEQYF. CDR3 nucleotides: TGTGCCAGCAGCCAGGAGGACCACTACGAGCAGTACTTC.

The chain combines TRBV7-6 with TRBJ2-7; 10 positions agree with TRBD1. The J segment lost 5 bases and the V segment lost 5 bases, leaving 6 bases of the junction unmatched. The CDR3 covers 14 residues. CDR1 and CDR2 (germline): SGHVS, FNYEAQ. DNA for the CDR3: TGTGCCAGCAGCATGGGACAGGGGAGGAACGAGCAGTACTTC. It codes for CASSMGQGRNEQYF. Filled out from reference TRBV7-6 and TRBJ2-7, the complete variable domain reads GAGVSQSPRYKVTKRGQDVALRCDPISGHVSLYWYRQALGQGPEFLTYFNYEAQQDKSGLPNDRFSAERPEGSISTLTIQRTEQRDSAMYRCASSMGQGRNEQYFGPGTRLTVT.

This chain links TRBV3-1 with TRBJ1-2; weak D call: TRBD1 (6 bases). Germline loops: CDR1 LGHDT, CDR2 YNNKEL (reference sequence). The CDR3 runs 13 residues. V lost 3 bases and J 7 bases, leaving 12 bases between the germline ends. DNA for the CDR3: TGTGCCAGCAGCCACACAGGGAGCAGTGGCTACACCTTC. Its translation: CASSHTGSSGYTF.

This clonotype was found a few times. At one boundary the junction diverges from the germline segment, which might be a read error. The gene calls are TRBV6-1 and TRBJ2-7; D is possibly TRBD1 or TRBD2 (5 bases each). The CDR3 spans 14 residues. Germline CDR1 reads MNHNS; CDR2 reads SASEGT. This CDR3 reads CASNERDWGTRVYF. CDR3 nucleotides: TGTGCCAGCAATGAAAGGGATTGGGGGACGAGGGTGTACTTC.

This CDR3 reads CASRPGSGDTEAFF. CDR3 nucleotides: TGTGCCAGCAGACCCGGTTCGGGTGACACTGAAGCTTTCTTT. The chain employs TRBV6-1 and TRBJ1-1; D remains unclear. This CDR3 is built from 14 residues. Trimming stripped 6 bases from V and 3 bases from J, with 14 bases between. CDR1 and CDR2 (germline): MNHNS, SASEGT.